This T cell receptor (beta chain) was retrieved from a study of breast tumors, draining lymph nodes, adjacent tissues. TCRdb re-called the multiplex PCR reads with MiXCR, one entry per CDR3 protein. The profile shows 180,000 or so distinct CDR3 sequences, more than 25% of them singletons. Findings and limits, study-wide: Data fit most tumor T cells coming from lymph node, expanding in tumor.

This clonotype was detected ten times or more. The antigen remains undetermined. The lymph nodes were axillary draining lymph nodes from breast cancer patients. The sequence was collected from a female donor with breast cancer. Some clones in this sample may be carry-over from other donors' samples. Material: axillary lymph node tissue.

The CDR3 region is CASSFRRLARYNEQFF. CDR3 DNA sequence: TGTGCCAGCAGCTTTCGTCGACTAGCGAGATACAATGAGCAGTTCTTC. The genes are TRBV7-9 and TRBJ2-1; TRBD2 aligns across 8 bases. The CDR3 extends over 16 amino acids. With V trimmed by 3 bases and J by 4 bases, 8 bases remained unmatched. The germline gives CDR1 SEHNR, CDR2 FQNEAQ (reference sequence).